This section outlines one T cell receptor (beta chain) sequence together with its context. TCRdb independently ran MiXCR on the RT-PCR reads; one entry per CDR3 protein. The table records about 500,000 distinct CDR3 sequences, 16% of them present only once. After removal of 4 bases from V and 6 bases from J, the junction contained 10 bases not matched to a gene. The CDR3 covers 15 residues. Germline-derived CDR1 and CDR2 are SGDLS and YYNGEE. This sample is part of a study of response to subunit inactivated influenza vaccine. The rearrangement uses TRBV9 and TRBJ2-3; 8 nucleotides align to TRBD1. Sequenced here: CD4+ T cells sorted from PBMCs, sampled less than 30 months after vaccination. The source of this sequence is a man aged 45 to 75 who received an inactivated influenza vaccine. The CDR3 is CASSLRTGYTDTQYF. The CDR3 DNA sequence: TGTGCCAGCAGCTTAAGGACAGGGTATACGGATACGCAGTATTTT.